What follows are 28 T cell receptor beta chains derived from one specimen sequenced in a study of early T cells in non-severe SARS-CoV-2 infection. TCRdb recomputed calls from the 5' RACE reads with MiXCR, one row per CDR3 protein. This sample has about 42,000 distinct CDR3 sequences, with about 6% found just once. The sample in question was whole blood, obtained at baseline. These receptors all stem from an adult who was a healthcare worker with PCR-confirmed SARS-CoV-2 infection or an uninfected control (not recorded which).

This clonotype was counted ten times or more. The chain is built from TRBV10-3 and TRBJ2-7, with 9 bases matching TRBD1. Looked up from germline, CDR1 is ENHRY and CDR2 is SYGVKD. The CDR3 has 12 residues. The V segment lost 6 bases and the J segment 10 bases; nucleotides outside the gene matches: 7. CDR3 sequence reads: CAIRGDREHQYF. The CDR3 nucleotides read TGTGCCATCAGGGGGGACAGGGAGCATCAGTACTTC.

The table lists this clonotype with a few counts. This chain joins TRBV6-1 and TRBJ2-1; TRBD1 agrees at 7 bases. J lost 5 bases, V lost 0 bases, and 13 bases had no gene match. The germline V gene encodes CDR1 MNHNS and CDR2 SASEGT. The CDR3 is 18 residues long. CDR3 DNA sequence: TGTGCCAGCAGTGAAGCTTGGCTGACAGGGTTTACCCACAATGAGCAGTTCTTC. It yields the protein CASSEAWLTGFTHNEQFF.

This clonotype was seen only a few times. The chain uses TRBV1 and TRBJ2-1; no check of the table's D call, TRBD2, against the DNA was made. TRBV1 is reported as a pseudogene. This CDR3 has 16 amino acids. The CDR3: CTSSQEVSLVRNEQFF. The CDR3 nucleotides read TGCACCAGCAGCCAAGAAGTTTCACTAGTGAGGAATGAGCAGTTCTTC.

This clonotype occurred many times. The CDR3 sequence is CASRAGQGPVYGYTF. The CDR3 nucleotides read TGCGCCAGCAGAGCAGGACAGGGGCCGGTCTATGGCTACACCTTC. The J gene is TRBJ1-2, the V gene TRBV5-1; 9 bases map to TRBD1. The CDR3 runs to 15 residues. In germline, CDR1 is SGHRS, CDR2 YFSETQ. V lost 5 bases to trimming and J lost 4 bases; unmatched junction nucleotides: 9. The variable domain in full, with the rest retrieved from reference TRBV5-1 and TRBJ1-2, is KAGVTQTPRYLIKTRGQQVTLSCSPISGHRSVSWYQQTPGQGLQFLFEYFSETQRNKGNFPGRFSGRQFSNSRSEMNVSTLELGDSALYLCASRAGQGPVYGYTFGSGTRLTVV.

This clonotype was seen at least ten times. The V gene is TRBV30, the J gene TRBJ1-1; D gene ambiguous. Trimming cost V 3 bases and J 3 bases, with 11 bases left between them. The CDR3 has 13 amino acids. The germline V gene encodes CDR1 GTSNPN and CDR2 SVGIG (reference sequence). The CDR3: CAWRTNWYTEAFF. CDR3 bases: TGTGCCTGGAGAACCAATTGGTACACTGAAGCTTTCTTT.

The chain combines TRBV12-3 or TRBV12-4 with TRBJ1-3; no firm D call. This CDR3 has 14 residues. Trimming removed 2 bases at V and 0 bases at J, with 5 bases between. The CDR3 region is CASSLSFSGNTIYF. The DNA for the CDR3 is TGTGCCAGCAGTTTATCGTTCTCTGGAAACACCATATATTTT.

The chain joins TRBV5-1 to TRBJ2-2; D might be TRBD2 (6 bases). The CDR3 has 13 amino acids. V lost 5 bases, J lost 7 bases, and 12 bases lay in between. CDR1 SGHRS and CDR2 YFSETQ come from the germline V gene. The CDR3, as DNA: TGCGCCAGCAGTCCGGGGGATATCGGGGAGCTGTTTTTT. It is translated as CASSPGDIGELFF.

This clonotype was observed many times. The chain carries TRBV4-3 and TRBJ2-7, with D hard to call. CDR1 and CDR2 from the germline V gene are LGHNA and YSLEER. V lost 0 bases, J lost 3 bases, and 6 bases lay in between. This CDR3 has 13 residues. CDR3 in amino acids: CASSQDLYYEQYF. The CDR3 nucleotides read TGCGCCAGCAGCCAAGATTTGTACTACGAGCAGTACTTC.

This clonotype was observed many times. This chain uses TRBV7-9 with TRBJ1-5; no firm D call. The V and J ends lost 4 bases and 3 bases respectively, with 13 bases between them. The CDR3 has 15 residues. Germline lookup yields CDR1 SEHNR and CDR2 FQNEAQ (reference sequence). The CDR3 DNA reads as TGTGCCAGCAGCTGGAGCGAGGGCATCAATCAGCCCCAGCATTTT. Its translation: CASSWSEGINQPQHF.

This clonotype was seen many times. The V and J genes are TRBV11-2 and TRBJ2-3; 7 bases line up with TRBD1. The germline V gene encodes CDR1 SGHAT and CDR2 FQNNGV. CDR3 length: 16 amino acids. V shed 5 bases, J shed 2 bases, and the junction held 10 bases outside the gene matches. The CDR3 here is CASSPNRGINTDTQYF. CDR3 nucleotides: TGTGCCAGCAGCCCTAACAGGGGCATTAACACAGATACGCAGTATTTT.

This clonotype was counted many times. V is TRBV12-3 or TRBV12-4 and J is TRBJ1-1; D not resolved. V lost 5 bases, J lost 3 bases, and 13 bases lay in between. The CDR3 length is 14 residues. For the CDR3, the DNA is TGTGCCAGCAGTCCCAGTGGTATGTACACTGAAGCTTTCTTT. Protein: CASSPSGMYTEAFF.

This clonotype was counted many times. The V and J genes are TRBV18 and TRBJ1-1; D is uncertain. Trimming removed 1 base at V and 4 bases at J, with 7 bases between. The CDR3 is 13 residues long. Germline V CDR1 and CDR2: KGHSH, LQKENI. The CDR3 DNA reads as TGTGCCAGCTCACCACTTTACGGCACTGAAGCTTTCTTT. This sequence encodes CASSPLYGTEAFF.

This clonotype was detected ten times or more. The genes are TRBV7-9 and TRBJ1-2; D ambiguous. V lost 1 base and J lost 3, with 12 bases in between. CDR3 length equals 15 residues. The germline V gene encodes CDR1 SEHNR and CDR2 FQNEAQ (reference sequence). CDR3 DNA: TGTGCCAGCAGCTTAGAGACCCAAAACCACTATGGCTACACCTTC. It is translated as CASSLETQNHYGYTF.

This clonotype was found many times. This chain links TRBV5-4 with TRBJ2-1, with 10 bases matching TRBD1. The CDR3 covers 13 residues. Trimming removed 10 bases from V and 2 bases from J; junction bases left unmatched: 3. Looked up from germline, CDR1 is SGHNT and CDR2 is YYREEE (reference sequence). CDR3 amino acids: CAGGQGPYNEQFF. The CDR3 nucleotides read TGTGCCGGGGGACAGGGGCCCTACAATGAGCAGTTCTTC.

The rearrangement joins TRBV20-1 to TRBJ1-1, with a weak D call TRBD1 (5 bases). With 0 bases removed from V and 5 bases from J, the gap between germline ends came to 7 bases. The V gene's germline CDR1 is DFQATT and CDR2 SNEGSKA (reference sequence). The CDR3 runs to 12 residues. CDR3 sequence reads: CSARDKGTEAFF. DNA for the CDR3: TGCAGTGCTAGAGACAAGGGGACTGAAGCTTTCTTT.

This clonotype was seen a few times. The CDR3 DNA reads as TGTGCCAGCAGCTTAGCGATGTTGAACACCGGGGAGCTGTTTTTT. The encoded protein is CASSLAMLNTGELFF. This chain uses TRBV7-9 with TRBJ2-2; D is undetermined. The V gene lost 0 bases and the J gene lost 1 base, with 6 bases spanning the gap. This CDR3 contains 15 residues. Per the germline V gene, CDR1 is SEHNR and CDR2 is FQNEAQ (reference sequence).

This sequence joins TRBV29-1 and TRBJ2-2; the D gene could be TRBD1 or TRBD2 (6 bases each). The germline V gene has CDR1 SQVTM and CDR2 ANQGSEA. Trimming took off 4 bases at V and 6 bases at J, with 18 bases between the two ends. The CDR3 is made up of 15 amino acids. The CDR3 loop is CSVGEAGEIAGELFF. For the CDR3, the DNA is TGCAGCGTTGGGGAGGCAGGGGAGATCGCCGGGGAGCTGTTTTTT.

There are a few counts of this clonotype. The chain uses TRBV11-2 and TRBJ2-2; 8 bases are a match to TRBD1. The V segment lost 1 base and the J segment 2 bases; nucleotides outside the gene matches: 3. The CDR3 extends over 16 amino acids. The V gene's germline CDR1 is SGHAT and CDR2 FQNNGV. The DNA for the CDR3 is TGTGCCAGCAGCTTAGGGCAGGGGGCTAACACCGGGGAGCTGTTTTTT. It is translated as CASSLGQGANTGELFF.

This clonotype was seen more than once but under ten times. The rearrangement links TRBV20-1 to TRBJ2-7; 10 bases match TRBD1. J gave up 1 base and V 6 bases, and 3 bases lay outside the gene matches. This CDR3 has 13 amino acids. Germline loops: CDR1 DFQATT, CDR2 SNEGSKA (reference sequence). CDR3 residues: CSAGTGVSYEQYF. Written as DNA, the CDR3 is TGCAGTGCCGGGACAGGGGTTTCCTACGAGCAGTACTTC.

This clonotype showed up just a few times. The chain combines TRBV4-1 with TRBJ1-1, with 8 bases aligning to TRBD1. V trimming: 4 bases; J trimming: 0 bases; junction bases outside the gene matches: 10. Germline V CDR1 and CDR2: MGHRA, YSYEKL. CDR3 length: 17 residues. The CDR3 here is CASSPRDRSIMNTEAFF. In DNA form, the CDR3 reads TGCGCCAGCAGCCCACGGGACAGGTCAATTATGAACACTGAAGCTTTCTTT.

The sample holds many counts of this clonotype. The chain carries TRBV10-1 and TRBJ2-7; possibly TRBD2 for D (5 bases). The germline gives CDR1 WNHNN, CDR2 SYGVQD (reference sequence). The CDR3 spans 14 residues. Trimming pared 0 bases from V and 3 bases from J, leaving 9 bases between. DNA of the CDR3: TGCGCCAGCAGTGAGTCCGGTCGGGGCTACGAGCAGTACTTC. Amino acid sequence: CASSESGRGYEQYF.

The CDR3 protein is CASSYRGPYTDTQYF. CDR3 sequence (DNA): TGTGCCAGCAGCTACAGGGGACCTTACACAGATACGCAGTATTTT. The genes are TRBV5-5 and TRBJ2-3; 7 bases fit TRBD1. The CDR3 is made up of 15 amino acids. Germline V gene data show CDR1 as SGHKS and CDR2 as YYEKEE (reference sequence). Germline trimming cut 3 bases from V and 2 bases from J; bases unmatched to any gene: 6.

In its sample, this clonotype was seen many times. The chain recombines TRBV11-2 with TRBJ2-5; D is possibly TRBD1 (5 bases). Germline CDR1 SGHAT, CDR2 FQNNGV. Trimming shortened V by 5 bases and J by 1 base, and 8 bases separated the two germline ends. The CDR3 contains 13 residues. As DNA, the CDR3 is TGTGCCAGCAGCCGGACACGCCAAGAGACCCAGTACTTC. Translating it yields CASSRTRQETQYF.

This clonotype was detected ten times or more. This sequence joins TRBV7-8 and TRBJ1-2; the match to TRBD1 covers 7 bases. Trimming took 2 bases from V and 3 from J; bases not matched to a gene: 3. Germline V CDR1 and CDR2: SGHVS, FQNEAQ. This CDR3 spans 14 amino acids. CDR3 residues: CASSLIGGYYGYTF. CDR3 coding DNA: TGTGCCAGCAGCTTAATAGGGGGCTACTATGGCTACACCTTC.

In its sample, this clonotype was seen a few times. The chain links TRBV6-5 to TRBJ2-3; TRBD2 matches at 11 bases. J was trimmed by 3 bases and V by 6 bases; bases with no gene match: 8. This CDR3 has 16 amino acids. Germline CDR1 MNHEY, CDR2 SVGAGI. This CDR3 is CASSRSGGAPTDTQYF. As DNA, the CDR3 is TGTGCCAGCAGCCGTAGCGGGGGGGCCCCAACAGATACGCAGTATTTT.

CDR3 region: CASRQGPNEKLFF. The DNA of the CDR3 is TGTGCCAGCAGACAGGGACCTAATGAAAAACTGTTTTTT. This sequence joins TRBV11-2 and TRBJ1-4; maybe TRBD1 (6 bases). The germline CDR1 and CDR2 sequences are SGHAT and FQNNGV. V was pared by 6 bases and J by 3 bases, with 8 bases between. The CDR3 loop spans 13 amino acids.

The chain recombines TRBV7-6 with TRBJ2-2; weak D call: TRBD2 (6 bases). V gave up 1 base and J gave up 1 base, with 7 bases separating them. The CDR3 sequence is 15 residues long. Germline CDR1 is SGHVS and CDR2 is FNYEAQ. The CDR3 DNA reads TGTGCCAGCAGCTTAGAAGCGGGGAACACCGGGGAGCTGTTTTTT. Encoded protein: CASSLEAGNTGELFF.

This clonotype appeared a few times. The chain uses TRBV27 and TRBJ1-3; D unresolved. Germline-derived CDR1 and CDR2 are MNHEY and SMNVEV (reference sequence). Trimming pared 2 bases from V and 0 bases from J, leaving 11 bases between. The CDR3 has 16 amino acids. This CDR3 is CASSLKTGYSGNTIYF. The CDR3 coding sequence is TGTGCCAGCAGTTTAAAGACGGGCTACTCTGGAAACACCATATATTTT.